This passage covers 17 T cell receptor beta chains from one sample sequenced in a study of T-cell memory formation after mild COVID-19. TCRdb reprocessed the 5' RACE reads with MiXCR, giving one entry per CDR3 protein. The profile shows some 600,000 distinct CDR3 sequences, roughly a sixth of them singletons. Sequencing was carried out using PBMCs or a T cell subset sorted from them (not recorded which). Receptors originate from an adult woman who had mild COVID-19 (a few samples of this study predate the infection). Cell type and time point are not known.

At least ten counts were recorded for this clonotype. The V and J genes are TRBV10-3 and TRBJ2-3, with D possibly being TRBD1 (7 bases). The CDR3 is 16 amino acids. Germline values: CDR1 ENHRY, CDR2 SYGVKD. V gave up 6 bases and J gave up 3 bases, with 19 bases separating them. DNA of the CDR3: TGTGCCATCAGACCCACGGAGGGGGCGAGAACAGATACGCAGTATTTT. Translation: CAIRPTEGARTDTQYF.

This chain uses TRBV4-1 with TRBJ2-7, with TRBD2 matching 7 bases. This CDR3 has 15 amino acids. Trimming took 0 bases from V and 2 from J; bases not matched to a gene: 4. The germline gives CDR1 MGHRA, CDR2 YSYEKL. The CDR3 DNA is TGCGCCAGCAGCCAAGATCCGGCGGGAGCCTACGAGCAGTACTTC. Encoded protein: CASSQDPAGAYEQYF.

The V gene is TRBV27, the J gene TRBJ1-5; D is possibly TRBD1 (6 bases). Germline CDR1 and CDR2: MNHEY and SMNVEV (reference sequence). CDR3 size: 15 residues. Between the trimmed V and J ends, which lost 4 bases and 0 bases, there was a span of 10 bases. The CDR3 reads CASSSGDFSNQPQHF. The CDR3 nucleotides are TGTGCCAGCAGTTCAGGGGACTTTAGCAATCAGCCCCAGCATTTT.

The chain is built from TRBV5-1 and TRBJ2-2; D might be TRBD1 (6 bases). Trimming cost V 0 bases and J 2 bases, with 23 bases left between them. Germline V CDR1 and CDR2: SGHRS, YFSETQ. The CDR3 consists of 20 residues. CDR3 DNA: TGCGCCAGCAGCTTGGCCCCAGGGGTGGGTCGGAGAATAAACACCGGGGAGCTGTTTTTT. It yields the protein CASSLAPGVGRRINTGELFF.

This clonotype has just a few counts. The V call is TRBV19, the J call TRBJ2-7; TRBD1 aligns across 10 bases. V dropped 5 bases and J dropped 2; count of bases not matched to a gene: 6. Germline V gene data show CDR1 as LNHDA and CDR2 as SQIVND (reference sequence). The CDR3 is 15 residues long. CDR3 DNA sequence: TGTGCCAGTAGTGTACCGGGACAGGGGACCTACGAGCAGTACTTC. Translated: CASSVPGQGTYEQYF.

J is TRBJ2-7 and V is TRBV19; 7 bases match TRBD1. The CDR3 loop spans 17 amino acids. The J segment lost 1 base and the V segment lost 3 bases, leaving 12 bases of the junction unmatched. Per germline, CDR1 LNHDA and CDR2 SQIVND (reference sequence). The CDR3, as DNA: TGTGCCAGTAGTATTAACTCCCGGGACAGAGTTTCCTACGAGCAGTACTTC. This gives the protein CASSINSRDRVSYEQYF.

This sequence joins TRBV18 and TRBJ2-1; unclear D gene. V lost 2 bases and J 5 bases, leaving 13 bases between the germline ends. This CDR3 is 15 amino acids long. Germline-derived CDR1 and CDR2 are KGHSH and LQKENI. The DNA for the CDR3 is TGTGCCAGCTCACCAACGATCCAAACTAACAATGAGCAGTTCTTC. It yields the protein CASSPTIQTNNEQFF.

This clonotype was seen a handful of times. V is TRBV7-9 and J is TRBJ2-6; D is ambiguous. The CDR3 covers 14 residues. The germline V gene encodes CDR1 SEHNR and CDR2 FQNEAQ (reference sequence). V lost 1 base and J 3 bases, leaving 4 bases between the germline ends. Written as DNA, the CDR3 is TGTGCCAGCAGCTTAGTTAATGGGGCCAACGTCCTGACTTTC. Its protein product is CASSLVNGANVLTF.

This clonotype showed up just once. This chain joins TRBV24-1 and TRBJ2-3, with 10 bases identical to TRBD2. Trimming at V came to 7 bases and at J to 2 bases, leaving 2 bases not matched to a gene. CDR1 KGHDR and CDR2 SFDVKD come from the germline V gene. The CDR3 length is 14 residues. CDR3 sequence: CATSTSGATDTQYF. CDR3 DNA sequence: TGTGCCACCAGCACTAGCGGGGCCACAGATACGCAGTATTTT.

This clonotype was found many times. V usage is TRBV10-1 and J usage is TRBJ2-5, with D unclear. CDR1 WNHNN and CDR2 SYGVQD come from the germline V gene (reference sequence). This CDR3 spans 11 amino acids. CDR3 sequence: CVRLTQETQYF. CDR3 DNA sequence: TGCGTCCGGTTGACACAAGAGACCCAGTACTTC.

This clonotype has only a few counts. The rearrangement links TRBV29-1 to TRBJ2-7, with 8 bases lining up with TRBD2. The CDR3 covers 15 residues. After removal of 3 bases from V and 3 bases from J, the junction contained 10 bases not matched to a gene. The germline V gene encodes CDR1 SQVTM and CDR2 ANQGSEA. The CDR3 bases are TGCAGCGTTGAGAGCGGGAGTGAAAGAGTCTACGAGCAGTACTTC. It is translated as CSVESGSERVYEQYF.

This clonotype was counted many times. V and J are TRBV7-2 and TRBJ2-1; TRBD2 might be the D (6 bases). V was clipped by 1 base and J by 2 bases, with 12 bases between them. CDR3 length: 16 amino acids. In germline, CDR1 is SGHTA, CDR2 FQGNSA. DNA for the CDR3: TGTGCCAGCAGCTTAGAGGCGGGATTAGCCTACAATGAGCAGTTCTTC. Translated: CASSLEAGLAYNEQFF.

This clonotype was seen a few times. The chain recombines TRBV7-2 with TRBJ2-1; D remains ambiguous. The V and J ends lost 2 bases and 0 bases respectively, with 11 bases between them. The CDR3 runs to 16 residues. The germline CDR1 and CDR2 sequences are SGHTA and FQGNSA. CDR3 region: CASSLRQANSYNEQFF. CDR3 nucleotides: TGTGCCAGCAGCTTAAGGCAGGCCAACTCCTACAATGAGCAGTTCTTC.

This sequence joins TRBV23-1 and TRBJ1-1, with 7 nucleotides matching TRBD1. TRBV23-1 is an ORF; its function is uncertain. Trimming at V came to 0 bases and at J to 4 bases, leaving 14 bases not matched to a gene. This CDR3 is 18 amino acids long. CDR3 sequence (DNA): TGCGCCAGCAGTCAATCGGGAAAGAGGGGGCTGTGTGGCACTGAAGCTTTCTTT. This sequence encodes CASSQSGKRGLCGTEAFF.

This clonotype came up a few times. The chain combines TRBV9 with TRBJ2-7; TRBD2 matches at 8 bases. The V segment lost 0 bases and the J segment 0 bases; nucleotides outside the gene matches: 5. CDR3 length: 16 residues. CDR1 is SGDLS and CDR2 is YYNGEE in the germline V gene. CDR3 nucleotide sequence: TGTGCCAGCAGCGTAGGGGCGGGGGGCGACTCCTACGAGCAGTACTTC. Encoded protein: CASSVGAGGDSYEQYF.

This clonotype was seen a few times. This chain joins TRBV11-2 and TRBJ2-3; 8 nucleotides align to TRBD2. Losses at the gene ends were 1 base for V and 3 bases for J; bases not matched to a gene: 9. Germline CDR1 and CDR2: SGHAT and FQNNGV. The CDR3 loop spans 17 amino acids. The CDR3 reads CASSLGFTGGRTDTQYF. CDR3 in DNA: TGTGCCAGCAGCTTAGGGTTTACGGGAGGGCGAACAGATACGCAGTATTTT.

The rearrangement joins TRBV13 to TRBJ2-3; TRBD2 matches 7 bases. The CDR3 loop spans 16 amino acids. J gave up 0 bases and V 2 bases, and 5 bases lay outside the gene matches. Germline V gene data show CDR1 as PRHDT and CDR2 as FYEKMQ (reference sequence). CDR3 in DNA: TGTGCCAGCAGCTTATACGGGGGGAGTAGCACAGATACGCAGTATTTT. Its translation: CASSLYGGSSTDTQYF. The full variable domain, in which reference TRBV13 and TRBJ2-3 provide the parts outside the CDR3, is AAGVIQSPRHLIKEKRETATLKCYPIPRHDTVYWYQQGPGQDPQFLISFYEKMQSDKGSIPDRFSAQQFSDYHSELNMSSLELGDSALYFCASSLYGGSSTDTQYFGPGTRLTVL.